This T cell receptor (beta chain) was observed in a study of chemoradiotherapy in HPV16-positive cancers. General observations from the study: HPV-specific T cells were functionally defined from only two HPV16-positive patients. Candidate HPV-specific clones and E7-related TCR motifs grew in tumor during treatment.

As regards this clone: Its specificity is not known.

Germline V gene sequence: CDR1 ENHRY, CDR2 SYGVKD. The CDR3 runs 16 residues. Trimming removed 3 bases at V and 8 bases at J, with 19 bases between. Only in-frame clones appear in the TCRdb table, and some are missing; sequencing was by immunoSEQ multiplex PCR. The profile shows some 21,000 clones, about 86% of them singletons. The chain is built from TRBV10-3 and TRBJ1-4; D gene uncertain. Sequencing used blood, obtained from a patient who underwent chemoradiotherapy. This sequence was found in a human donor with HPV-associated anogenital cancer. The CDR3 bases are TGTGCCATCAGTGATCCCGGGCCCGGGCGGGGAGAAAAACTGTTTTTT. Its protein is CAISDPGPGRGEKLFF.